Many counts were recorded for the clone carrying this TCR beta chain. Its cognate antigen is unknown. The source of the sample is a study of regulatory T cells in long-lasting Graves disease. Findings and limits, study-wide: It was in persistent disease that TRBV28, TRBJ1-2 and TRBJ2-5 were favored.

The germline CDR1 and CDR2 sequences are MDHEN and SYDVKM. The CDR3 is made up of 14 amino acids. The V end lost 1 base, the J end lost 2 bases, and 9 bases lay between the germline ends. For TCR beta, libraries came from iRepertoire HTBI primers and Arm-PCR of CDR3 regions. Each CDR3 protein is one row after TCRdb ran MiXCR on the multiplex PCR reads. Here the sample spans a few hundred thousand distinct CDR3 sequences, 16% being singletons. Described time point: newly diagnosed GD, antithyroid drugs for less than 3 months. The TCR library was prepared using RNA isolated from PBMCs. This same sample was also taken into another study, of T cells in Graves' hyperthyroidism and ophthalmopathy.

The source is a woman between 18 and 29 years old with Graves disease. This rearrangement joins TRBV28 to TRBJ2-7; D is possibly TRBD1 (6 bases). Sample: peripheral blood mononuclear cells (PBMCs), taken at new diagnosis, from a patient treated with antithyroid drugs. CDR3: CASSLSGQTYEQYF. CDR3 nucleotide sequence: TGTGCCAGCAGTTTATCGGGACAAACCTACGAGCAGTACTTC.